The sequence of this T cell receptor (beta chain) was determined in a study of OX40 agonist ivuxolimab in advanced cancers. The CDR3 totals 13 residues. Germline CDR1 is LNHDA and CDR2 is SQIVND (reference sequence). With 6 bases clipped from V and 11 bases from J, the junction kept 9 bases outside the gene matches. This table comes from immunoSEQ multiplex PCR, and its TCRdb copy is limited to in-frame clones, with some not included. The sample has 65,000 to 95,000 clones, 86% seen once. A note on this clone: This sample also contains other DNA sequences that code for the same CDR3.

The chain recombines TRBV19 with TRBJ1-5; TRBD1 matches at 8 bases. The specimen was CD4+ or CD8+ T cells sorted from blood, collected in a trial of the OX40 agonist ivuxolimab. The clonotype comes from an adult with an advanced solid tumor such as melanoma, head and neck, liver or kidney cancer. CDR3 coding DNA: TGTGCCAGTAGGGACAGGGTCCTAACAGCCCAGCATTTT. This encodes CASRDRVLTAQHF.